This T cell receptor (beta chain) was observed in a study of blood T cell repertoires in COVID-19. Across the whole study: Samples taken during acute and convalescent COVID-19 were collected in the United States, Italy and Spain. The analysed material was cDNA or gDNA that came from T cells, B-cell-depleted T cells, or PBMCs.

CDR1 and CDR2 from the germline V gene are MNHNS and SASEGT. V lost 2 bases to trimming and J lost 4 bases, with 8 bases between them. The CDR3 is 13 residues long. Libraries were prepared by immunoSEQ multiplex PCR; TCRdb keeps only in-frame clonotypes and omits some of them. The sample carries around 350,000 clones, around 86% recorded once. This sequence originates from a human donor in a cohort sampled during active COVID-19. The chain couples TRBV6-1 to TRBJ2-5; D remains ambiguous. The specimen sequenced was peripheral blood. DNA for the CDR3: TGTGCCAGCAGTGAATTCGACACAGAGACCCAGTACTTC. Its protein is CASSEFDTETQYF.